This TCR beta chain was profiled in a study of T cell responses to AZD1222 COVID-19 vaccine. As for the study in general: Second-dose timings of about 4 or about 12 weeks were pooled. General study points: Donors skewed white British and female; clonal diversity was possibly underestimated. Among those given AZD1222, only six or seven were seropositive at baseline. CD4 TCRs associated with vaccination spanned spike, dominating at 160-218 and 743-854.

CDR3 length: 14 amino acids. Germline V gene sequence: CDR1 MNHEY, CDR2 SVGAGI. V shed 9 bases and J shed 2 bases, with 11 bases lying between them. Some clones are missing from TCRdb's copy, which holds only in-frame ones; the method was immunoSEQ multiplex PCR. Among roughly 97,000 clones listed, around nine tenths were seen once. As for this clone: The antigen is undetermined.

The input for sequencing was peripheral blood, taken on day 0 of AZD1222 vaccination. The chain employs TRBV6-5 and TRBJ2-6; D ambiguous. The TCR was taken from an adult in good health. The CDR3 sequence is CARGPSPGANVLTF. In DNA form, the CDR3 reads TGTGCCAGGGGTCCCTCGCCTGGGGCCAACGTCCTGACTTTC.